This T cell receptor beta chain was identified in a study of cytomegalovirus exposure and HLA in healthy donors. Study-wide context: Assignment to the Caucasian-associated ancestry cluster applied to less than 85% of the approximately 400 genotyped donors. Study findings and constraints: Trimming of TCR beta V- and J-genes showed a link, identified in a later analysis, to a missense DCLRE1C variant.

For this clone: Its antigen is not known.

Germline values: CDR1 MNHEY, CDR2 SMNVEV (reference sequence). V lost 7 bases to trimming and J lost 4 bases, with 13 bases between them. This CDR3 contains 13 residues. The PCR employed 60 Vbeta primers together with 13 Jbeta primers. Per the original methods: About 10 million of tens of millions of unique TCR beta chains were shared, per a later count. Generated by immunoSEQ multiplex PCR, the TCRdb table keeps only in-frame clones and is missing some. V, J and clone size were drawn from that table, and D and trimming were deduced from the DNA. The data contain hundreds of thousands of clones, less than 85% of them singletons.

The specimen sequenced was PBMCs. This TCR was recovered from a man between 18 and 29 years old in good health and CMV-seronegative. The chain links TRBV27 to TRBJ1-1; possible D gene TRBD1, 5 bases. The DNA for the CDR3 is TGTGCCAGCATTCCAGGGTGGGGCACTGAAGCTTTCTTT. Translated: CASIPGWGTEAFF.